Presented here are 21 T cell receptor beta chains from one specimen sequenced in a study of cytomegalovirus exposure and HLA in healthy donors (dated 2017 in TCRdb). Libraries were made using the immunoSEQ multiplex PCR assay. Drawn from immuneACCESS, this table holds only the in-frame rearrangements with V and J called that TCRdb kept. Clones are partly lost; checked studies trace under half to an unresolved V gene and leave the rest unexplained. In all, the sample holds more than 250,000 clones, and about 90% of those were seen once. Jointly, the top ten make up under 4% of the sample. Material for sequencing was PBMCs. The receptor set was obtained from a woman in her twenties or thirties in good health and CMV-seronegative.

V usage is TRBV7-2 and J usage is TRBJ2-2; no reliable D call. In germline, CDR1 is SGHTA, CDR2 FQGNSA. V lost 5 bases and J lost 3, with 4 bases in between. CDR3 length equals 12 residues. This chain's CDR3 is CASSPDTGELFF. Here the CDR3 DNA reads TGTGCCAGCAGCCCTGACACCGGGGAGCTGTTTTTT.

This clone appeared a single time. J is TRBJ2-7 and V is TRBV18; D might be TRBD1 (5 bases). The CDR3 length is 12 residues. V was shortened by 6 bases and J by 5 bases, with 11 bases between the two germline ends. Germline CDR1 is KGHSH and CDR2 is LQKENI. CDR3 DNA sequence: TGTGCCAGCTCCGACAGCCTTCACGAGCAGTACTTC. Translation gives CASSDSLHEQYF. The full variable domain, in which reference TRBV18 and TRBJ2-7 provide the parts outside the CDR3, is NAGVMQNPRHLVRRRGQEARLRCSPMKGHSHVYWYRQLPEEGLKFMVYLQKENIIDESGMPKERFSAEFPKEGPSILRIQQVVRGDSAAYFCASSDSLHEQYFGPGTRLTVT.

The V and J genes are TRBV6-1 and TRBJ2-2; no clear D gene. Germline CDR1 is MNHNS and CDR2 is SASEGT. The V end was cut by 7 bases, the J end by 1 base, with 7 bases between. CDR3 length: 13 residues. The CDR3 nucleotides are TGTGCCAGCACTGACCAGAACACCGGGGAGCTGTTTTTT. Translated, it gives CASTDQNTGELFF.

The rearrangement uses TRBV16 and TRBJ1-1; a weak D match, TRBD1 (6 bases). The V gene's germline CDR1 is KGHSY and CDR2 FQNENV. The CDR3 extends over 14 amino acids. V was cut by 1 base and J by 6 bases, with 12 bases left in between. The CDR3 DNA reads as TGTGCCAGCAGCCAATTAGGGCAGGGGCCTGAAGCTTTCTTT. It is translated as CASSQLGQGPEAFF.

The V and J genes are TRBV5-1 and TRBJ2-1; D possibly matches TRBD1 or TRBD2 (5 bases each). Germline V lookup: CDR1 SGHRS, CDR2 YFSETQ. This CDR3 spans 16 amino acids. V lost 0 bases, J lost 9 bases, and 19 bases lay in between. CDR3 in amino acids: CASSLAGAGKGGEQFF. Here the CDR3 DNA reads TGCGCCAGCAGCTTGGCCGGGGCAGGGAAAGGTGGTGAGCAGTTCTTC.

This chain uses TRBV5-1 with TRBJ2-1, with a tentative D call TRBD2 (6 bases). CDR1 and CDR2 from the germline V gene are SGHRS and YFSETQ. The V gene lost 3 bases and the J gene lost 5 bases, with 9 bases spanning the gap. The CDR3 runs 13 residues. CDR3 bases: TGCGCCAGCAGCTCTAGGAGGGACAATGAGCAGTTCTTC. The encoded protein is CASSSRRDNEQFF.

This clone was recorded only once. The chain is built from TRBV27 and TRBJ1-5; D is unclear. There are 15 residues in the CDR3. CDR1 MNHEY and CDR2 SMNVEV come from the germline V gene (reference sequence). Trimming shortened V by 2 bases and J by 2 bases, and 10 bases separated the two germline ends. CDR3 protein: CASSLTGGRNQPQHF. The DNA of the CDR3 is TGTGCCAGCAGTTTAACGGGAGGCCGCAATCAGCCCCAGCATTTT.

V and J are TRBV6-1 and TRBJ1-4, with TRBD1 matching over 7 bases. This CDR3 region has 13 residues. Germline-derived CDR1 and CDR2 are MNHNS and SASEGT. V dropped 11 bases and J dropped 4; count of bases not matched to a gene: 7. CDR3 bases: TGTGCCTCGACCGGGACAGTTAATGAAAAACTGTTTTTT. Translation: CASTGTVNEKLFF.

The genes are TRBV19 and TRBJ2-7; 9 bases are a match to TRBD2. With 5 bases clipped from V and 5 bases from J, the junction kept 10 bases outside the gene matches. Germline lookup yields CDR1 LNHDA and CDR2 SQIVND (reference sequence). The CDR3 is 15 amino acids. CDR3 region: CASSQLAGEPHEQYF. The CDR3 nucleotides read TGTGCCAGTAGTCAATTAGCGGGAGAACCCCACGAGCAGTACTTC.

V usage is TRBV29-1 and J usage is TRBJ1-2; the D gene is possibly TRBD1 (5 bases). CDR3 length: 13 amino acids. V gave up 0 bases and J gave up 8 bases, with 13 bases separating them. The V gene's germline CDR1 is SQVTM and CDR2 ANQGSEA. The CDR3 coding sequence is TGCAGCGTTGAAGAGGGGGTCCGAGCAGGCTACACCTTC. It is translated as CSVEEGVRAGYTF.

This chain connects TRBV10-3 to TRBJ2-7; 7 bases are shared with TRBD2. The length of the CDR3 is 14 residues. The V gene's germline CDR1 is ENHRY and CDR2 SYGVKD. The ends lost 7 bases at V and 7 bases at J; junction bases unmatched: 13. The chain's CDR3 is CAINSLAQPGEQYF. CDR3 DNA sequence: TGTGCCATCAACTCACTAGCGCAACCGGGGGAGCAGTACTTC.

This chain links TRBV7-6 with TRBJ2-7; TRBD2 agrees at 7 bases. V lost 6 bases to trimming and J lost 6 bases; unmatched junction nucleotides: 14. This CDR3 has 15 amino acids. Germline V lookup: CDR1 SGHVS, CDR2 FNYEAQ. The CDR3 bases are TGTGCCAGCAGTTACACTAGCGCGCCAACTTCCGAGCAGTACTTC. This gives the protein CASSYTSAPTSEQYF.

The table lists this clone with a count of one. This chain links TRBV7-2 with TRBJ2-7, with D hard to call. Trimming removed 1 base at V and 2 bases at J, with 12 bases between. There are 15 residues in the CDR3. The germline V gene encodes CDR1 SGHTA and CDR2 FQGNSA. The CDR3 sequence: CASSLVTRLTYEQYF. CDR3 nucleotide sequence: TGTGCCAGCAGCTTAGTAACAAGGTTAACCTACGAGCAGTACTTC.

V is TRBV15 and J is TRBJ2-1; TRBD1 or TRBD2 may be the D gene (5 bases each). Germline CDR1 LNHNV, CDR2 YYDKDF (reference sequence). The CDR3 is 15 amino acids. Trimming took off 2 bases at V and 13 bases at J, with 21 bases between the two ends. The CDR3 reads CATSRSGGPSIQQFF. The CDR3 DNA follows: TGTGCCACCAGCAGAAGTGGGGGACCCTCAATACAACAGTTCTTC.

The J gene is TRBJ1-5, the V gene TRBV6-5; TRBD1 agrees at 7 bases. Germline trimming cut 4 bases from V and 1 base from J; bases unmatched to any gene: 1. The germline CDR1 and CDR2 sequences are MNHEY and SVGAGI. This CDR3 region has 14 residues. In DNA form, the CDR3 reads TGTGCCAGCAGTTTACAGGGGAGCAATCAGCCCCAGCATTTT. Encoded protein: CASSLQGSNQPQHF.

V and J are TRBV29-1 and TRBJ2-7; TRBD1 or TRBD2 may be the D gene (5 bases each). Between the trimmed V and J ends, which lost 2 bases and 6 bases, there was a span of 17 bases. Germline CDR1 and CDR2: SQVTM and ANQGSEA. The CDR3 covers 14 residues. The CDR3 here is CSVELGLGTGEQYF. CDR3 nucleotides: TGCAGCGTTGAATTGGGGTTGGGGACGGGCGAGCAGTACTTC.

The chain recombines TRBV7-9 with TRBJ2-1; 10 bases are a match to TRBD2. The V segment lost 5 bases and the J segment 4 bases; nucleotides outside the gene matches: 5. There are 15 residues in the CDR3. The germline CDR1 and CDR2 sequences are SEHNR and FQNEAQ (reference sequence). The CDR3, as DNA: TGTGCCAGCAGCGGGCGACTAGCGGGTTACAATGAGCAGTTCTTC. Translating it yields CASSGRLAGYNEQFF.

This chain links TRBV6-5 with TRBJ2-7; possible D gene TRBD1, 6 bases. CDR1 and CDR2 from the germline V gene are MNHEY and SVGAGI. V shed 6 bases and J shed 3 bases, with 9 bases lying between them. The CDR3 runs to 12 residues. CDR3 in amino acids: CASSGQNYEQYF. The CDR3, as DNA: TGTGCCAGCAGCGGACAGAACTACGAGCAGTACTTC.

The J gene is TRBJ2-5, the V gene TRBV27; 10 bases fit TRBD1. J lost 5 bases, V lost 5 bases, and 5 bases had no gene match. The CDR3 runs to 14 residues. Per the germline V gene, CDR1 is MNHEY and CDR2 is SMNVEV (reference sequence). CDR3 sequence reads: CASSMDRGYETQYF. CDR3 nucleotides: TGTGCCAGCAGTATGGACAGGGGGTATGAGACCCAGTACTTC.

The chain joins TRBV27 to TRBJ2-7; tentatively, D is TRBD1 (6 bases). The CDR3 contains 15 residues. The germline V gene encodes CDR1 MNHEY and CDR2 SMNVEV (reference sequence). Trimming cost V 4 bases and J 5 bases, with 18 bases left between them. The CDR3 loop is CASSSLTGFSHEQYF. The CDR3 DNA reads TGTGCCAGCAGTTCCCTTACAGGGTTTTCCCACGAGCAGTACTTC.

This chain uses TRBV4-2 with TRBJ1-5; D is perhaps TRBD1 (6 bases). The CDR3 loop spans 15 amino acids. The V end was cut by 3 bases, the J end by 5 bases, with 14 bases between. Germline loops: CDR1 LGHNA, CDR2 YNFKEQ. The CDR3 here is CASSQALGGHQPQHF. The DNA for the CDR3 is TGTGCCAGCAGCCAGGCCCTGGGGGGCCATCAGCCCCAGCATTTT.